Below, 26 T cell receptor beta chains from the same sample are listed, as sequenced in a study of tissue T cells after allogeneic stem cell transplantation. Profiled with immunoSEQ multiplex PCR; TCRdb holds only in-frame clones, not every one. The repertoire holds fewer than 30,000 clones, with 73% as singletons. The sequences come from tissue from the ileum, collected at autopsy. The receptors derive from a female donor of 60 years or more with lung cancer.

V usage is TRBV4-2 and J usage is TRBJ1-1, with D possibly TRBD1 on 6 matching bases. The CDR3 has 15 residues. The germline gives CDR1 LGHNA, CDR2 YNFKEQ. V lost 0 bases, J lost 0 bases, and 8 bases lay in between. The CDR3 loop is CASSQDYRVNTEAFF. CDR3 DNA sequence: TGTGCCAGCAGCCAAGATTACAGGGTGAACACTGAAGCTTTCTTT.

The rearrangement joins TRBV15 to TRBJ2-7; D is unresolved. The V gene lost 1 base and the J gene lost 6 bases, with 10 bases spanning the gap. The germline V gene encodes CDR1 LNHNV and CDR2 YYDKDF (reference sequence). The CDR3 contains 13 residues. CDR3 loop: CATSRAAASEQYF. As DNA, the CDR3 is TGTGCCACCAGCAGAGCGGCAGCATCCGAGCAGTACTTC.

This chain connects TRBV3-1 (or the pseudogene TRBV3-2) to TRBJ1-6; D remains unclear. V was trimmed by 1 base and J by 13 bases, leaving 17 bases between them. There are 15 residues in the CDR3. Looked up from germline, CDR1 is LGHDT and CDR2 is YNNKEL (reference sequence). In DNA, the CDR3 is TGTGCCAGCAGCCAAGGATCGACGGGGATTTTCCCCCTCCACTTT. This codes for CASSQGSTGIFPLHF.

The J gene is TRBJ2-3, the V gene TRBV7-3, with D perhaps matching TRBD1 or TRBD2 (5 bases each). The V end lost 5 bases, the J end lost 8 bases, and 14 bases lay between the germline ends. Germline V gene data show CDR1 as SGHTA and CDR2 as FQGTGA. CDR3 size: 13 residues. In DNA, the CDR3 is TGTGCCAGCAGCCCTAGTCAGAGGGGTACGCAGTATTTT. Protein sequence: CASSPSQRGTQYF.

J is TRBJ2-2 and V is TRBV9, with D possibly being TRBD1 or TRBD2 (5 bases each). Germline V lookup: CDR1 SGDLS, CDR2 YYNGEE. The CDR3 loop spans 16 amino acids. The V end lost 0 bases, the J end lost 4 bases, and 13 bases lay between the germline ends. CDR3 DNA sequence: TGTGCCAGCAGCGTAGGAGAAGGGACGGGCACCGGGGAGCTGTTTTTT. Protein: CASSVGEGTGTGELFF.

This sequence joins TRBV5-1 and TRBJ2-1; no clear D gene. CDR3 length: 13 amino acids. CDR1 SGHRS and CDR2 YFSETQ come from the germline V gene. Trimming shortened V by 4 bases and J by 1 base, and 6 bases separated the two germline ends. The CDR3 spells CASSGESYNEQFF. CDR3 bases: TGCGCCAGCAGCGGGGAATCCTACAATGAGCAGTTCTTC.

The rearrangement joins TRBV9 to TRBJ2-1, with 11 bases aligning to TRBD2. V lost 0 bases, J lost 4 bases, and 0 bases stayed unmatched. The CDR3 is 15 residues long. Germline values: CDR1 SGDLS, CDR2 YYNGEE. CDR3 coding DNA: TGTGCCAGCAGCGTAGGACTAGCGGGATACAATGAGCAGTTCTTC. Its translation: CASSVGLAGYNEQFF.

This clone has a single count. DNA for the CDR3: TGTGCCAGCTCACCCCCAAGCGGGAGGGCCACAGATACGCAGTATTTT. As protein: CASSPPSGRATDTQYF. The gene calls are TRBV18 and TRBJ2-3; 10 positions match TRBD2. Germline CDR1 is KGHSH and CDR2 is LQKENI. V dropped 3 bases and J dropped 2; count of bases not matched to a gene: 5. The CDR3 is 16 residues long. Using reference TRBV18 and TRBJ2-3 for the parts outside the CDR3, the full variable domain is NAGVMQNPRHLVRRRGQEARLRCSPMKGHSHVYWYRQLPEEGLKFMVYLQKENIIDESGMPKERFSAEFPKEGPSILRIQQVVRGDSAAYFCASSPPSGRATDTQYFGPGTRLTVL.

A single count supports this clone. DNA of the CDR3: TGTGCCAGCAGTGACCGGCGGACTAGCGGGAGGACCTCCTACAATGAGCAGTTCTTC. It yields the protein CASSDRRTSGRTSYNEQFF. This sequence joins TRBV2 and TRBJ2-1; 14 bases match TRBD2. V lost 3 bases to trimming and J lost 0 bases; unmatched junction nucleotides: 7. The CDR3 runs 19 residues. Germline CDR1 SNHLY, CDR2 FYNNEI.

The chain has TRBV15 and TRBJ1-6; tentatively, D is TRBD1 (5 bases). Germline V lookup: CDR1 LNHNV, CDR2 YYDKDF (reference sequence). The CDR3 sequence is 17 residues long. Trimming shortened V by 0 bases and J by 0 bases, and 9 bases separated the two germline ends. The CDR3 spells CATSRDSGGSYNSPLHF. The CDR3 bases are TGTGCCACCAGCAGAGATTCGGGGGGCTCCTATAATTCACCCCTCCACTTT.

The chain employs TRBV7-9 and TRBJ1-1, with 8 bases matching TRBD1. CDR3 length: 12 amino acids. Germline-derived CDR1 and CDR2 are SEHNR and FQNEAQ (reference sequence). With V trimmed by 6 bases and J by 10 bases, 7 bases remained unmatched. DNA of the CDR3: TGTGCCAGCAGTACCAACAGGGGGGGAGCTTTCTTT. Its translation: CASSTNRGGAFF.

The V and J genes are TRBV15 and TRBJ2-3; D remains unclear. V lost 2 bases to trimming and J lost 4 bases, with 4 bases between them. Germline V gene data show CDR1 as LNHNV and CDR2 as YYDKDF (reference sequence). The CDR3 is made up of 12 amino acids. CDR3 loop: CATSRHADTQYF. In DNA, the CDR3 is TGTGCCACCAGCAGACATGCAGATACGCAGTATTTT.

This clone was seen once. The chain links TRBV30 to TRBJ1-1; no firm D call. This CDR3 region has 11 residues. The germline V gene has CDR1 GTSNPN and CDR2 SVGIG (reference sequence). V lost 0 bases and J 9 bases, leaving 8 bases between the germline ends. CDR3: CAWSVSTKAFF. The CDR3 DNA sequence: TGTGCCTGGAGTGTTTCCACAAAAGCTTTCTTT.

In DNA, the CDR3 is TGTGCCAGCAGCAGACTGACAGGGGCGACTTACGAGCAGTACTTC. As protein: CASSRLTGATYEQYF. This sequence joins TRBV6-6 and TRBJ2-7; 8 bases fit TRBD1. The CDR3 spans 15 residues. With 6 bases clipped from V and 4 bases from J, the junction kept 11 bases outside the gene matches. The germline gives CDR1 MNHNY, CDR2 SVGAGI (reference sequence).

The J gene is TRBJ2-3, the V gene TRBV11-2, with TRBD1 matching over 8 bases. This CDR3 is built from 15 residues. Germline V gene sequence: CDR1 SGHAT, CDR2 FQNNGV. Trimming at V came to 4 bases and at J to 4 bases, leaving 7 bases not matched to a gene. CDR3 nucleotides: TGTGCCAGCAGCTGGTTGACAGGGGTAGCAGATACGCAGTATTTT. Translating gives CASSWLTGVADTQYF.

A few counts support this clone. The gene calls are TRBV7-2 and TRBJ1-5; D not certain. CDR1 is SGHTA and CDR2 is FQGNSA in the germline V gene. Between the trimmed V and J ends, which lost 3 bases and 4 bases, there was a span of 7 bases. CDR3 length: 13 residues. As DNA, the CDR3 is TGTGCCAGCAGCTTCACACCTAATCAGCCCCAGCATTTT. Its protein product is CASSFTPNQPQHF.

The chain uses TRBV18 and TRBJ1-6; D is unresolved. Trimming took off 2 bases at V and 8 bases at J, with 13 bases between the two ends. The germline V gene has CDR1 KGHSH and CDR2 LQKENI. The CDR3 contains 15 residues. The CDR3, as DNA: TGTGCCAGCTCACCAACCCTCCCTCGGGATTCACCCCTCCACTTT. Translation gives CASSPTLPRDSPLHF.

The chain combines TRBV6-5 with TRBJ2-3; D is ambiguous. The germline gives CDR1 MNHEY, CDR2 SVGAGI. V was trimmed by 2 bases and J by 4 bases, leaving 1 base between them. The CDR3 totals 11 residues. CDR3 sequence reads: CASSYADTQYF. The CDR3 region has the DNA TGTGCCAGCAGTTACGCAGATACGCAGTATTTT.

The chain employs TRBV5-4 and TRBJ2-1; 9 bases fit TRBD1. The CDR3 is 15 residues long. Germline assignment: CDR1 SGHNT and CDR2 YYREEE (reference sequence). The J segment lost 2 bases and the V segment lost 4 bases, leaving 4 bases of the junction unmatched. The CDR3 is CASSEGQGTYNEQFF. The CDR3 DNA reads TGTGCCAGCAGCGAGGGACAGGGTACCTACAATGAGCAGTTCTTC.

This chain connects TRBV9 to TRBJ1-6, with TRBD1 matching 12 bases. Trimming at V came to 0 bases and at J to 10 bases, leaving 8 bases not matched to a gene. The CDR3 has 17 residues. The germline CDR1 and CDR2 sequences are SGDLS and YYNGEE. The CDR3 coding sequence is TGTGCCAGCAGCGTAGCCCCCGTCGGGACAGGGGGCTCACCCCTCCACTTT. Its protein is CASSVAPVGTGGSPLHF.

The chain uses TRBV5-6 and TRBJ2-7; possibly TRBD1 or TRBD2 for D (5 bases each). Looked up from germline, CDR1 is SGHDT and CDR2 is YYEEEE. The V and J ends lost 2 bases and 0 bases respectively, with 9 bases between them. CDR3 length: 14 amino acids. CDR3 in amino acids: CASSLEGFSYEQYF. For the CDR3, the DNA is TGTGCCAGCAGCTTAGAGGGGTTCTCCTACGAGCAGTACTTC.

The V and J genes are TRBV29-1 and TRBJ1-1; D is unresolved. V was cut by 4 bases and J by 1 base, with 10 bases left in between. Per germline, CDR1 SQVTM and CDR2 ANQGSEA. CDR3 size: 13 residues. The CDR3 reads CSVVGTTNTEAFF. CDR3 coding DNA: TGCAGCGTTGTTGGCACTACGAACACTGAAGCTTTCTTT.

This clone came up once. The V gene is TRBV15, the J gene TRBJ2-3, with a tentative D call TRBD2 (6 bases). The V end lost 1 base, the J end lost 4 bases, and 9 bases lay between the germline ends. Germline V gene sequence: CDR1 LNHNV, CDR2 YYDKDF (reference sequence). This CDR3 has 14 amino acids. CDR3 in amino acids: CATSRGDSPDTQYF. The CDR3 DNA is TGTGCCACCAGCAGAGGGGACTCCCCAGATACGCAGTATTTT.

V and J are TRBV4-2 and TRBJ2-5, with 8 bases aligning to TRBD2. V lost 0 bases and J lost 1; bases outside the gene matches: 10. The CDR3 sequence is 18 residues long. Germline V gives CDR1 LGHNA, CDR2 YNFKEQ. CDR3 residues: CASSQEGIAGLFQETQYF. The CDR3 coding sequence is TGTGCCAGCAGCCAAGAAGGGATAGCGGGGTTATTCCAAGAGACCCAGTACTTC.

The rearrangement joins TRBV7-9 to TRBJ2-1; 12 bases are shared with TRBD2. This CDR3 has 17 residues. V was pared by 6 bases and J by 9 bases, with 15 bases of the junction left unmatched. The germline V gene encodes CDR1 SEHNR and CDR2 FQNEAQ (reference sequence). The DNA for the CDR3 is TGTGCCAGCAGTAACCCCTCGGATACTAGCGGGAGGACTGAGCAGTTCTTC. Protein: CASSNPSDTSGRTEQFF.

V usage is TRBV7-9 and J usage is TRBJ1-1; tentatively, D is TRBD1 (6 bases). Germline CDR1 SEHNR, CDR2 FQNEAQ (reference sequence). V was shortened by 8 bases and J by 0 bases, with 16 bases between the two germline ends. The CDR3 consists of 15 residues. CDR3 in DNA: TGTGCCAGCGGAAGGGGGACACCTATGAACACTGAAGCTTTCTTT. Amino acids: CASGRGTPMNTEAFF. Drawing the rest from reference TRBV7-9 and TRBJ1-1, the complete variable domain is DTGVSQNPRHKITKRGQNVTFRCDPISEHNRLYWYRQTLGQGPEFLTYFQNEAQLEKSRLLSDRFSAERPKGSFSTLEIQRTEQGDSAMYLCASGRGTPMNTEAFFGQGTRLTVV.